A few counts support the clone carrying this T cell receptor (beta chain). What it binds is unknown. The CDR3 is made up of 15 amino acids. V was pared by 2 bases and J by 0 bases, with 9 bases between. Germline V gene sequence: CDR1 PRHDT, CDR2 FYEKMQ (reference sequence). Individual cDNA molecules in this library carried unique molecular identifiers. TCRdb fed the RACE reads into MiXCR, producing one record per CDR3 protein. The sample holds under 200,000 distinct CDR3 sequences, 28% seen once. The data were taken from a study of human T cells and chemical hapten exposure. Study observations and caveats: Expanded TCRs clustered into significantly more large CDR3 similarity groups than controls, the analysis revealed.

The time point here: patch test 3, about 24 weeks after DPC sensitization. The sample's treatment: therapeutic diphenylcyclopropenone sensitization with weekly scalp DPC. Investigators collected blood before applying each patch test. This chain joins TRBV13 and TRBJ2-3; perhaps TRBD2 as D (6 bases). Material: whole blood, obtained in connection with sensitization to the hapten diphenylcyclopropenone (DPC). The sequence came from a woman between 18 and 30 years old with alopecia areata. Some clones in this sample may be carry-over from other donors' samples. CDR3 bases: TGTGCCAGCAGCTTATTTGCGGGGAGCACAGATACGCAGTATTTT. It encodes CASSLFAGSTDTQYF.